What follows are 16 T cell receptor beta chains derived from one specimen sequenced in a study of T cells in localized non-small cell lung cancer. The method was immunoSEQ multiplex PCR; TCRdb's version includes in-frame clones alone and lacks a portion of them. This repertoire shows under 6,500 clones, over 35% found once; its top ten account for roughly 15%. The source material was lung tumor tissue, sampled before any cancer treatment. The receptors originated from a man between 40 and 70 years old with stage I lung adenocarcinoma.

The chain combines TRBV29-1 with TRBJ2-3, with D unresolved. V was pared by 0 bases and J by 5 bases, with 6 bases between. The CDR3 contains 12 residues. The germline V gene has CDR1 SQVTM and CDR2 ANQGSEA. The chain's CDR3 is CSVEDPGDTQYF. DNA of the CDR3: TGCAGCGTTGAAGACCCAGGAGATACGCAGTATTTT.

The V call is TRBV6-4, the J call TRBJ2-1; 8 bases map to TRBD2. V gave up 4 bases and J gave up 8 bases; unmatched junction bases: 13. Germline CDR1 reads MRHNA; CDR2 reads SNTAGT. The CDR3 is 16 amino acids. DNA for the CDR3: TGTGCCAGCAGTGCCTTAGCGGGATTGGGAAGAGATGAGCAGTTCTTC. The encoded protein is CASSALAGLGRDEQFF.

This chain uses TRBV25-1 with TRBJ1-4; unclear D gene. The germline CDR1 and CDR2 sequences are MGHDK and SYGVNS. CDR3 length: 15 residues. Between the trimmed V and J ends, which lost 6 bases and 1 base, there was a span of 12 bases. The CDR3 here is CASSWTGLTNEKLFF. CDR3 DNA: TGTGCCAGCAGCTGGACGGGATTAACTAATGAAAAACTGTTTTTT.

V gene TRBV6-8 combines with J gene TRBJ2-7; 7 positions match TRBD2. CDR3 length equals 14 residues. Germline CDR1 reads MNHGY; CDR2 reads SAAAGT. The trim removed 6 bases at V and 2 bases at J, leaving 7 bases unmatched. CDR3 nucleotides: TGTGCCAGCAGCCCGGCGGGGGTGACCTACGAGCAGTACTTC. Protein product: CASSPAGVTYEQYF.

By share, this clone counts as medium-sized. V usage is TRBV19 and J usage is TRBJ2-7, with TRBD2 matching 11 bases. The ends lost 4 bases at V and 2 bases at J; junction bases unmatched: 4. Per the germline V gene, CDR1 is LNHDA and CDR2 is SQIVND (reference sequence). The CDR3 length is 15 residues. CDR3 nucleotides: TGTGCCAGTAGTACATTAGCGGGAGGGACCTACGAGCAGTACTTC. It encodes CASSTLAGGTYEQYF.

Only a few counts were recorded for this clone. V usage is TRBV9 and J usage is TRBJ2-7; 7 positions agree with TRBD2. Per germline, CDR1 SGDLS and CDR2 YYNGEE. The length of the CDR3 is 15 residues. The trim removed 4 bases at V and 2 bases at J, leaving 9 bases unmatched. CDR3 residues: CASSQGGAGPYEQYF. In DNA, the CDR3 is TGTGCCAGCAGCCAGGGAGGAGCGGGGCCCTACGAGCAGTACTTC.

V and J are TRBV9 and TRBJ2-1, with 13 bases fitting TRBD2. CDR3 length: 17 residues. V lost 3 bases and J lost 11; bases outside the gene matches: 14. Germline CDR1 SGDLS, CDR2 YYNGEE. The CDR3 DNA sequence: TGTGCCAGCAGCGGCCGGGGCCCAAGACTAGCGGGAGGAAAGCAGTTCTTC. This translates into CASSGRGPRLAGGKQFF. Variable domain in full (rest from reference TRBV9 and TRBJ2-1): DSGVTQTPKHLITATGQRVTLRCSPRSGDLSVYWYQQSLDQGLQFLIQYYNGEERAKGNILERFSAQQFPDLHSELNLSSLELGDSALYFCASSGRGPRLAGGKQFFGPGTRLTVL.

The chain recombines TRBV6-8 with TRBJ1-4; D remains unclear. CDR1 and CDR2 (germline): MNHGY, SAAAGT. V was trimmed by 11 bases and J by 7 bases, leaving 17 bases between them. The CDR3 runs to 13 residues. CDR3 sequence: CASHRQTFEKLFF. DNA for the CDR3: TGTGCCTCACACCGGCAGACCTTTGAAAAACTGTTTTTT.

The CDR3 coding sequence is TGTGCCAGCTCACCGAGCTCAGGGTCTGTCGAAGAGACCCAGTACTTC. Translating it yields CASSPSSGSVEETQYF. V and J are TRBV18 and TRBJ2-5, with D possibly matching TRBD1 (5 bases). The germline CDR1 and CDR2 sequences are KGHSH and LQKENI. The CDR3 runs to 16 residues. V shed 3 bases and J shed 3 bases, with 17 bases lying between them.

The chain has TRBV28 and TRBJ2-1; 7 bases are shared with TRBD2. V shed 2 bases, J shed 0 bases, and the junction held 4 bases outside the gene matches. Germline V CDR1 and CDR2: MDHEN, SYDVKM. The CDR3 extends over 16 amino acids. CDR3 DNA sequence: TGTGCCAGCAGTTTAAGGGGAGGGAGCTCCTACAATGAGCAGTTCTTC. Residues: CASSLRGGSSYNEQFF.

The chain links TRBV11-3 to TRBJ2-1, with 8 bases matching TRBD2. With V trimmed by 3 bases and J by 1 base, 14 bases remained unmatched. This CDR3 region has 19 residues. Per the germline V gene, CDR1 is SGHNT and CDR2 is YENEEA. CDR3 bases: TGTGCCAGCAGCTTTCCCGGGAGGGCCGGGGGGGCGTCCTACAATGAGCAGTTCTTC. Amino acid sequence: CASSFPGRAGGASYNEQFF.

This chain uses TRBV30 with TRBJ2-1; 11 bases line up with TRBD2. Germline V gene data show CDR1 as GTSNPN and CDR2 as SVGIG (reference sequence). V lost 7 bases to trimming and J lost 0 bases; unmatched junction nucleotides: 8. This CDR3 is built from 16 residues. The CDR3: CAFSSGRTSSYNEQFF. The DNA of the CDR3 is TGTGCCTTCTCTAGCGGGAGGACATCCTCCTACAATGAGCAGTTCTTC.

The CDR3 bases are TGTGCCAGCTCACTGTTCGACAGAGGAGAGACCCAGTACTTC. This sequence encodes CASSLFDRGETQYF. The rearrangement uses TRBV18 and TRBJ2-5; D is perhaps TRBD1 (5 bases). Germline lookup yields CDR1 KGHSH and CDR2 LQKENI. The CDR3 length is 14 residues. Trimming removed 4 bases from V and 4 bases from J, with 13 bases in between.

The chain combines TRBV12-5 with TRBJ1-2, with no clear D. This CDR3 has 12 residues. V lost 8 bases and J 3 bases, leaving 10 bases between the germline ends. CDR1 is LGHNT, CDR2 FRNRAP, per germline. The CDR3 DNA sequence: TGTGCTAGTTCGGACGAGTACTATGGCTACACCTTC. Its translation: CASSDEYYGYTF.

This chain links TRBV19 with TRBJ2-3, with 7 bases identical to TRBD1. Germline V lookup: CDR1 LNHDA, CDR2 SQIVND (reference sequence). CDR3 length equals 16 residues. J was trimmed by 2 bases and V by 6 bases; bases with no gene match: 11. DNA for the CDR3: TGTGCCAGTAGCTCAGACAGGGCCTATTACACAGATACGCAGTATTTT. Its translation is CASSSDRAYYTDTQYF.

This chain links TRBV14 with TRBJ2-2; no definite D call. CDR3 length: 14 residues. Germline CDR1 SGHDN, CDR2 FVKESK. V was clipped by 4 bases and J by 6 bases, with 12 bases between them. This CDR3 is CASSRVNRAGELFF. The DNA for the CDR3 is TGTGCCAGCAGCCGAGTGAACCGGGCCGGGGAGCTGTTTTTT.